The clone carrying this T cell receptor beta chain was counted between two and nine times. The CDR3 contains 15 residues. With 4 bases clipped from V and 4 bases from J, the junction kept 4 bases outside the gene matches. Germline CDR1 reads MNHEY; CDR2 reads SVGAGI. TCRdb reprocessed the RT-PCR reads with MiXCR, giving one entry per CDR3 protein. This table has fewer than 800,000 distinct CDR3 sequences, approximately 15% appearing once. This chain uses TRBV6-5 with TRBJ2-2, with 9 bases aligning to TRBD1. This clonotype originated in a female donor in good health, serving as a healthy control. Sequencing was performed on memory CD4+ T cells from blood. In DNA form, the CDR3 reads TGTGCCAGCAGTTTACAGGGGGCGAGCACCGGGGAGCTGTTTTTT. Its protein product is CASSLQGASTGELFF.